The rows below give T cell receptor beta chains drawn from one sample of a study of blood T cell repertoires in COVID-19. The method was immunoSEQ multiplex PCR; TCRdb's version includes in-frame clones alone and lacks a portion of them. The top ten hold 15% of the sample, which has around 250,000 clones, around 80% seen once. Input material: PBMCs or T cells enriched from blood (not recorded which). The source of these receptors is a man in his forties who had recovered from COVID-19. CDR3s include the opening cysteine and the closing phenylalanine or tryptophan. Each record gives: J gene, D gene, clone size, CDR3 length, V gene, CDR3 protein, CDR3 DNA. The D gene is left open where the match is weak. Size is omitted from some rows. Given values are once, few, many or a class for expanded clones.

TRBJ2-1,TRBD2,-,16,TRBV6-2/TRBV6-3,CASSDPRLAGGGEQFF,TGTGCCAGCAGTGACCCTCGACTAGCGGGAGGCGGGGAGCAGTTCTTC
TRBJ2-3,-,-,15,TRBV27,CASNPGAGSSLTQYF,TGTGCCAGCAACCCCGGGGCGGGGAGCTCTCTAACGCAGTATTTT
TRBJ1-3,-,-,11,TRBV5-1,CASTQGNTIYF,TGCGCCAGCACACAGGGAAACACCATATATTTT
TRBJ2-5,TRBD1,-,14,TRBV5-4,CASSSGQGQETQYF,TGTGCCAGCAGCTCTGGACAGGGTCAAGAGACCCAGTACTTC
TRBJ1-3,-,-,16,TRBV7-9,CASSLQGPLSGNTIYF,TGTGCCAGCAGCTTACAGGGGCCCCTCTCTGGAAACACCATATATTTT
TRBJ2-5,-,-,13,TRBV30,CACLDGVQETQYF,TGTGCCTGCCTTGATGGAGTTCAAGAGACCCAGTACTTC
TRBJ2-2,-,-,14,TRBV10-2,CALRPAANTGELFF,TGCGCCCTCCGCCCCGCGGCGAACACCGGGGAGCTGTTTTTT
TRBJ2-5,TRBD1,-,14,TRBV7-2,CASSPQGVRETQYF,TGTGCCAGCAGCCCACAGGGGGTTCGAGAGACCCAGTACTTC
TRBJ2-1,-,-,11,TRBV24-1,CATSDFDRQFF,TGTGCCACCAGTGATTTCGACAGGCAGTTCTTC
TRBJ1-3,TRBD1,-,16,TRBV2,CASSPGTGGSGNTIYF,TGTGCCAGCAGCCCCGGGACAGGGGGCTCTGGAAACACCATATATTTT
TRBJ2-1,TRBD2,-,13,TRBV7-9,CASLASGRNEQFF,TGTGCCAGCTTGGCTAGCGGGAGGAATGAGCAGTTCTTC
TRBJ2-1,TRBD2,once,16,TRBV9,CASSASTSGSNNEQFF,TGTGCCAGCAGCGCCTCTACTAGCGGGAGTAACAATGAGCAGTTCTTC
TRBJ2-3,TRBD1,once,15,TRBV6-5,CASSLTGGTGDTQYF,TGTGCCAGCAGCCTAACGGGCGGGACAGGAGATACGCAGTATTTT
TRBJ2-1,-,once,15,TRBV9,CASSVGLEGRNEQFF,TGTGCCAGCAGCGTAGGCCTGGAGGGGAGAAATGAGCAGTTCTTC